This TCR beta chain is drawn from a study of early T cells in non-severe SARS-CoV-2 infection. Points from the study as a whole: VDJdb-based matching was biased toward anti-spike CD8 responses and missed private and CD4 specificities.

TCRdb called the 5' RACE reads again in MiXCR, with one record for every CDR3 protein. Found here are more than 85,000 distinct CDR3 sequences, around a sixth of them singletons; the top ten hold roughly 1.3%. Trimming at V came to 3 bases and at J to 7 bases, leaving 9 bases not matched to a gene. The CDR3 totals 17 residues. CDR1 and CDR2 (germline): KGHSH, LQKENI. This clonotype was counted ten times or more. Its antigen is not identified. This TCR came from an adult who was a healthcare worker with PCR-confirmed SARS-CoV-2 infection or an uninfected control (not recorded which). Sequenced input: whole blood. The chain has TRBV18 and TRBJ2-1; 13 bases align to TRBD2. Here the CDR3 DNA reads TGTGCCAGCTCACCTCCCGGACTAGCGGGAGTATTGAATGAGCAGTTCTTC. Translated: CASSPPGLAGVLNEQFF.